The next 4 T cell receptor beta chains were all read from a single sample in a study of graft-versus-host responses after intestinal transplantation. Produced via immunoSEQ multiplex PCR; TCRdb's table is partial and in-frame only. The table records nearly 45,000 clones, roughly nine tenths of them present only once. Material: PBMCs, obtained 524 days after transplant. These receptors all come from a human patient who received an intestinal transplant, so some T cells may come from the graft donor.

V and J are TRBV6-5 and TRBJ1-2, with D hard to call. Germline loops: CDR1 MNHEY, CDR2 SVGAGI. The CDR3 totals 15 residues. Trimming stripped 2 bases from V and 7 bases from J, with 17 bases between. The CDR3 loop reads CASSYEEGDYSGYTF. The CDR3 DNA reads as TGTGCCAGCAGTTACGAGGAAGGTGACTATAGTGGCTACACCTTC.

The rearrangement uses TRBV15 and TRBJ1-1; D possibly corresponds to TRBD1 (5 bases). V lost 0 bases and J lost 4, with 9 bases in between. CDR3 length: 14 residues. Per the germline V gene, CDR1 is LNHNV and CDR2 is YYDKDF (reference sequence). CDR3 in amino acids: CATSRDSGSTEAFF. CDR3 nucleotides: TGTGCCACCAGCAGAGATTCAGGGAGCACTGAAGCTTTCTTT.

The V call is TRBV29-1, the J call TRBJ1-2; D is undetermined. This CDR3 contains 11 residues. Germline V gives CDR1 SQVTM, CDR2 ANQGSEA. This CDR3 reads CVVRFGYGYTF. The CDR3 region has the DNA TGCGTAGTTCGTTTCGGCTATGGCTACACCTTC.

The chain uses TRBV5-5 and TRBJ1-2, with D uncertain. Deletions cut 4 bases from V and 7 bases from J, with 17 bases between. Germline V gene data show CDR1 as SGHKS and CDR2 as YYEKEE (reference sequence). This CDR3 comprises 14 residues. CDR3: CASSITGPRSGYTF. The CDR3 nucleotides are TGTGCCAGCAGCATAACCGGGCCCCGGAGTGGCTACACCTTC.